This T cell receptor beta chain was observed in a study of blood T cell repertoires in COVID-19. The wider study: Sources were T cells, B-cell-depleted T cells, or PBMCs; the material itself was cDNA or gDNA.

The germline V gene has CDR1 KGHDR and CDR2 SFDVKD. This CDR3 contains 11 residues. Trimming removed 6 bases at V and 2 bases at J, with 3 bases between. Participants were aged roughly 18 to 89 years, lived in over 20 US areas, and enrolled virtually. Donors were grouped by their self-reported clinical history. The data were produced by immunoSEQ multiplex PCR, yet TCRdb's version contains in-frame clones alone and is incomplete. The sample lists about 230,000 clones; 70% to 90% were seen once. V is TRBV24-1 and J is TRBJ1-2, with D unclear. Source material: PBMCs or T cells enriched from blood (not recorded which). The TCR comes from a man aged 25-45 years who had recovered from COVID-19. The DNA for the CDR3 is TGTGCCACCAGTACAAACTATGGCTACACCTTC. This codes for CATSTNYGYTF.